This TCR beta chain appears in the sequencing data of a study of cytomegalovirus exposure and HLA in healthy donors. Study-wide background: Earlier results showed some 120 million unique TCR beta sequences derived from approximately 170 million T cells.

Regarding the study as a whole: TCR sequences were mostly rare, though some public TCRs occurred in many donors.

Note on this clone: Its antigen is currently unknown.

Looked up from germline, CDR1 is SGHVS and CDR2 is FNYEAQ. The V segment lost 11 bases and the J segment 2 bases; nucleotides outside the gene matches: 8. The CDR3 runs 13 residues. Amplification used 60 Vbeta primers and 13 Jbeta primers. Generated by immunoSEQ multiplex PCR, the TCRdb table keeps only in-frame clones and is missing some. The data hold about 69,000 clones, with about 80% observed a single time. V usage is TRBV7-6 and J usage is TRBJ2-5, with 7 bases identical to TRBD1. This TCR came from a man aged 18-30 years in good health and CMV-seronegative. Sequencing input: PBMCs. The CDR3 reads CASRRGPQETQYF. CDR3 nucleotide sequence: TGTGCCTCTCGAAGGGGGCCACAAGAGACCCAGTACTTC.